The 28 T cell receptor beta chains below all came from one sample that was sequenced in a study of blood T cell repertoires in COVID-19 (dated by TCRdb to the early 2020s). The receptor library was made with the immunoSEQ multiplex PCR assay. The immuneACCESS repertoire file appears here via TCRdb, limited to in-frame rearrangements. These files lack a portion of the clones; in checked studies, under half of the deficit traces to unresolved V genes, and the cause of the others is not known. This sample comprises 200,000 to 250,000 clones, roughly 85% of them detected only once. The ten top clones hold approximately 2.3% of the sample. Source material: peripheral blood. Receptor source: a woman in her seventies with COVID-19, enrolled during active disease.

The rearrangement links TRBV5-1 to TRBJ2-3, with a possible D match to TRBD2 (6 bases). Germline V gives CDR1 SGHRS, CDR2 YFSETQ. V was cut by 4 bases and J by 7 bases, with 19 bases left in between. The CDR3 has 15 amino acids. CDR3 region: CASSPQAGPTYTQYF. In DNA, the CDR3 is TGCGCCAGCAGCCCTCAGGCGGGGCCGACTTATACGCAGTATTTT.

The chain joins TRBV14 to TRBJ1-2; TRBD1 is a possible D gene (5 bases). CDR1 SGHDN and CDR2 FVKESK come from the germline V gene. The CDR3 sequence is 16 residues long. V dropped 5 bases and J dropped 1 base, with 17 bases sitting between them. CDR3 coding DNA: TGTGCCAGCAGCAATAGCGCGGGACGGGATAACTATGGCTACACCTTC. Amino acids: CASSNSAGRDNYGYTF.

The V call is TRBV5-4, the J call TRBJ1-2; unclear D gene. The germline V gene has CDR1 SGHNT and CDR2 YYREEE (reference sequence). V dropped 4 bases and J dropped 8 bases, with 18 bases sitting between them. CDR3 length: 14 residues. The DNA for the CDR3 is TGTGCCAGCAGCCCGGGTGGTGGGTTTACAGGCTACACCTTC. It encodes CASSPGGGFTGYTF.

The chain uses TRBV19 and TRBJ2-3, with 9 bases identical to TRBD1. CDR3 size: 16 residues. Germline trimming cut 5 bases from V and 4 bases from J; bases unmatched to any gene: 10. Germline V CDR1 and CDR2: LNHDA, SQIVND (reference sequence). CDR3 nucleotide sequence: TGTGCCAGTAGTCCCGAGACAGGGGGAGGCGCAGATACGCAGTATTTT. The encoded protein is CASSPETGGGADTQYF.

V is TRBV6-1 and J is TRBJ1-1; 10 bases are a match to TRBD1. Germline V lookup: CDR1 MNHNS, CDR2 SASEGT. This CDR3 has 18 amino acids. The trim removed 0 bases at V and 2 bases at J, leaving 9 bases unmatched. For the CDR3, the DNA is TGTGCCAGCAGTGAAGCGTGGGGGGGACAGGGGCCCAACACTGAAGCTTTCTTT. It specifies CASSEAWGGQGPNTEAFF.

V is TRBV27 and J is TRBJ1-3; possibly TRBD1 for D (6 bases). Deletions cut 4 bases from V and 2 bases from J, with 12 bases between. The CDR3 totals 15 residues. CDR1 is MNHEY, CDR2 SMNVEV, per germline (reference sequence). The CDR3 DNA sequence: TGTGCCAGCAGTTCCCAGTGGGGGCCTGGAAACACCATATATTTT. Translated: CASSSQWGPGNTIYF.

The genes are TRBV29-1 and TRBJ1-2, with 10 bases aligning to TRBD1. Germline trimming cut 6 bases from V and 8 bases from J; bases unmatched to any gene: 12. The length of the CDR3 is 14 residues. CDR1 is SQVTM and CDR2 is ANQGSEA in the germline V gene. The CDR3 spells CSVGGTGERGGYTF. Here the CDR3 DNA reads TGCAGCGTAGGAGGGACAGGGGAGCGAGGAGGCTACACCTTC.

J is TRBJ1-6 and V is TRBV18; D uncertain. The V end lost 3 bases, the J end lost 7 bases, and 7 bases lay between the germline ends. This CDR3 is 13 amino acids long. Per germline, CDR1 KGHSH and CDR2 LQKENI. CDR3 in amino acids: CASSPSQNSPLHF. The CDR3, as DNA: TGTGCCAGCTCACCTAGCCAGAATTCACCCCTCCACTTT.

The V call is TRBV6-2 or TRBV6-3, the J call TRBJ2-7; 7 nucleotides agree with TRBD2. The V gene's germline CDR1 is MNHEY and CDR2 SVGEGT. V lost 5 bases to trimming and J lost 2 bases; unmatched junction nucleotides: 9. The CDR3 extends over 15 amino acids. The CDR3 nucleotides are TGTGCCAGCAGTAGACCCCCGGCGGGGGCCTACGAGCAGTACTTC. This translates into CASSRPPAGAYEQYF.

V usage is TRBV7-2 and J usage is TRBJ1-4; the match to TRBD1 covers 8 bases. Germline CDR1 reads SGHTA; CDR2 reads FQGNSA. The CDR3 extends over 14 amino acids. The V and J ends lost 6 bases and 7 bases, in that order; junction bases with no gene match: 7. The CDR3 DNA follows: TGTGCCAGCAGTCCAGGACAGGGAGGTGAAAAACTGTTTTTT. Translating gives CASSPGQGGEKLFF.

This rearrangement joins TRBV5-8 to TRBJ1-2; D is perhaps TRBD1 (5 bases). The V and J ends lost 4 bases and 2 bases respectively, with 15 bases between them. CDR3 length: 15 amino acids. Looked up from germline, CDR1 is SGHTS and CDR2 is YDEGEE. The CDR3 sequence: CASSPDQTVNYGYTF. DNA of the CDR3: TGTGCCAGCAGCCCAGACCAGACAGTAAACTATGGCTACACCTTC. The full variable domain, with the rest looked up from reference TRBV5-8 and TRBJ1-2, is EAGVTQSPTHLIKTRGQQATLRCSPISGHTSVYWYQQALGLGLQFLLWYDEGEERNRGNFPPRFSGRQFPNYSSELNVNALELEDSALYLCASSPDQTVNYGYTFGSGTRLTVV.

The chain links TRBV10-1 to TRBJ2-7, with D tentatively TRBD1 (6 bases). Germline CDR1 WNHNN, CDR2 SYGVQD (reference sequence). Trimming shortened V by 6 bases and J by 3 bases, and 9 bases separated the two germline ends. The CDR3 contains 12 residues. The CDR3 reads CASRDSNYEQYF. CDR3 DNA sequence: TGCGCCAGCAGGGACAGCAACTACGAGCAGTACTTC.

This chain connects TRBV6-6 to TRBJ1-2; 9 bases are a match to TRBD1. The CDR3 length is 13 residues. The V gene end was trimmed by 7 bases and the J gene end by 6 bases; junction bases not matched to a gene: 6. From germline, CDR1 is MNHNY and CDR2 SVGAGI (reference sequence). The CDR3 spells CASNTQGADGYTF. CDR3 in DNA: TGTGCCAGCAACACACAGGGGGCGGATGGCTACACCTTC.

CDR3 residues: CASSLTRYNYEQYF. CDR3 coding DNA: TGCGCCAGCAGCTTGACACGTTATAACTACGAGCAGTACTTC. V and J are TRBV5-1 and TRBJ2-7; D not resolved. Trimming cost V 1 base and J 3 bases, with 11 bases left between them. This CDR3 is built from 14 residues. In germline, CDR1 is SGHRS, CDR2 YFSETQ.

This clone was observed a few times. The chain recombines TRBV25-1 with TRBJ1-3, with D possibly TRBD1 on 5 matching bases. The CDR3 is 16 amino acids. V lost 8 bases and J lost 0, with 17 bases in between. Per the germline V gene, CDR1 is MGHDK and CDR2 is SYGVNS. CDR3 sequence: CASAPQGFSSGNTIYF. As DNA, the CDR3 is TGTGCCAGCGCACCTCAGGGTTTTTCCTCTGGAAACACCATATATTTT.

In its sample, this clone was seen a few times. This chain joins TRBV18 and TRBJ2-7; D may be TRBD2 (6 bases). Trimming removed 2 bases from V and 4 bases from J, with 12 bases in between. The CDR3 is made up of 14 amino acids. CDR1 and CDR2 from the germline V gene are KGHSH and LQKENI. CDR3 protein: CASSPSTGEYEQYF. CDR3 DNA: TGTGCCAGCTCACCAAGCACGGGGGAATACGAGCAGTACTTC.

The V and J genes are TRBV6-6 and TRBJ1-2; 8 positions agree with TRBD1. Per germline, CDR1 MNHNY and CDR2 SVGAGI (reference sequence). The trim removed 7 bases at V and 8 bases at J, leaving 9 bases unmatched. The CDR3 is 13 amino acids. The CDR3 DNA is TGTGCCAGCACCAAGACAGGGGCGGGAGGCTACACCTTC. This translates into CASTKTGAGGYTF.

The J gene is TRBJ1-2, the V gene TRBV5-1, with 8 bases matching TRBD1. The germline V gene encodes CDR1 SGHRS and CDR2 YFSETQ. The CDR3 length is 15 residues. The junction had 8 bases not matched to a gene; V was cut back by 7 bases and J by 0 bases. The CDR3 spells CASGDQGASNYGYTF. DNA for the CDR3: TGCGCCAGCGGGGACCAGGGGGCCTCTAACTATGGCTACACCTTC.

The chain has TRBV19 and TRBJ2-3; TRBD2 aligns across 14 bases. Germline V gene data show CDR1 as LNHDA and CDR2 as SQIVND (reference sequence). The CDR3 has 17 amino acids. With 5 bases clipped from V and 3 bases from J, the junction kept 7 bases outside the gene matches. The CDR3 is CASSARRTSGGTDTQYF. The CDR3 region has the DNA TGTGCCAGTAGTGCACGTAGGACTAGCGGGGGGACAGATACGCAGTATTTT.

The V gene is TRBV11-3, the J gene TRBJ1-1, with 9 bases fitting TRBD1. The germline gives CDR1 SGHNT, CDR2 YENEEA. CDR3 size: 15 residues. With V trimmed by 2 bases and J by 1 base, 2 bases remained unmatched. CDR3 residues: CASSLRTGANTEAFF. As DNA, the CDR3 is TGTGCCAGCAGCTTACGGACAGGGGCGAACACTGAAGCTTTCTTT. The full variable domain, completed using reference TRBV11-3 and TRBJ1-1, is EAGVVQSPRYKIIEKKQPVAFWCNPISGHNTLYWYLQNLGQGPELLIRYENEEAVDDSQLPKDRFSAERLKGVDSTLKIQPAELGDSAVYLCASSLRTGANTEAFFGQGTRLTVV.

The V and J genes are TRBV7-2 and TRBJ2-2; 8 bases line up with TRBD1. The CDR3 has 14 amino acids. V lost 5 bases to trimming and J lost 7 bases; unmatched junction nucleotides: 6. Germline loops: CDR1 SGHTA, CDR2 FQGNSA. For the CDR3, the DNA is TGTGCCAGCAGCCGGGACAGGATGGGCGGGGAGCTGTTTTTT. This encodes CASSRDRMGGELFF.

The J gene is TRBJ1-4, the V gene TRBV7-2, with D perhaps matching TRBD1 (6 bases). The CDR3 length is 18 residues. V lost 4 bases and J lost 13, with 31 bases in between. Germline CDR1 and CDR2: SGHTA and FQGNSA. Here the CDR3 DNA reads TGTGCCAGCAGCTCAATACGACAGGTCGGGGATAATTCGAATGGACTGTTTTTT. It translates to CASSSIRQVGDNSNGLFF.

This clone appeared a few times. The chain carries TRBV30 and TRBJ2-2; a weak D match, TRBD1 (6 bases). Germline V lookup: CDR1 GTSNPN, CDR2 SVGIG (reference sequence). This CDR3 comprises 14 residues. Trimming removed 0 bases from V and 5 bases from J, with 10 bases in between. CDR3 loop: CAWSVGQGTGELFF. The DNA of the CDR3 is TGTGCCTGGAGTGTAGGGCAGGGGACCGGGGAGCTGTTTTTT.

CDR3 in DNA: TGTGCCAGCAGCTTACCGGACAGGGGGTGTCGAAACTCTGGAAACACCATATATTTT. This translates into CASSLPDRGCRNSGNTIYF. V and J are TRBV11-2 and TRBJ1-3; 10 bases agree with TRBD1. The CDR3 has 19 residues. Germline loops: CDR1 SGHAT, CDR2 FQNNGV. Trimming at V came to 2 bases and at J to 0 bases, leaving 10 bases not matched to a gene.

This CDR3 is CATSSSGVNANTGELFF. The CDR3, as DNA: TGTGCCACCTCATCTTCGGGGGTTAATGCGAACACCGGGGAGCTGTTTTTT. The genes are TRBV24-1 and TRBJ2-2; D is possibly TRBD2 (6 bases). This CDR3 is built from 17 residues. Germline values: CDR1 KGHDR, CDR2 SFDVKD. V was shortened by 9 bases and J by 0 bases, with 19 bases between the two germline ends.

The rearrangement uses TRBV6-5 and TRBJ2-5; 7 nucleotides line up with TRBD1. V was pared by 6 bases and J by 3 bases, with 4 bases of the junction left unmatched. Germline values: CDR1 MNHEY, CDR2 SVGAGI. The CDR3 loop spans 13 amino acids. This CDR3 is CASRVTGEETQYF. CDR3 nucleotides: TGTGCCAGCAGAGTTACAGGGGAAGAGACCCAGTACTTC.

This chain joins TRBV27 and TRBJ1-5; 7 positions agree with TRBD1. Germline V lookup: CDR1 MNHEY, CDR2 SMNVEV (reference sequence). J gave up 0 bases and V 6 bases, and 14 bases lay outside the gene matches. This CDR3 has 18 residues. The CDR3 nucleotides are TGTGCCAGCAGGCCCGGGACAGCAGTCTTGAATAGCAATCAGCCCCAGCATTTT. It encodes CASRPGTAVLNSNQPQHF.

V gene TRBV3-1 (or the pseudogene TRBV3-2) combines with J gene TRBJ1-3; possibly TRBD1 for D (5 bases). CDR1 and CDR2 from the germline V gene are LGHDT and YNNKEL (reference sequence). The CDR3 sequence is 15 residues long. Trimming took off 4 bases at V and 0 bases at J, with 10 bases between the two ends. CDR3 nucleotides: TGTGCCAGCAGCCGTCGGGGGAGCTCTGGAAACACCATATATTTT. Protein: CASSRRGSSGNTIYF.